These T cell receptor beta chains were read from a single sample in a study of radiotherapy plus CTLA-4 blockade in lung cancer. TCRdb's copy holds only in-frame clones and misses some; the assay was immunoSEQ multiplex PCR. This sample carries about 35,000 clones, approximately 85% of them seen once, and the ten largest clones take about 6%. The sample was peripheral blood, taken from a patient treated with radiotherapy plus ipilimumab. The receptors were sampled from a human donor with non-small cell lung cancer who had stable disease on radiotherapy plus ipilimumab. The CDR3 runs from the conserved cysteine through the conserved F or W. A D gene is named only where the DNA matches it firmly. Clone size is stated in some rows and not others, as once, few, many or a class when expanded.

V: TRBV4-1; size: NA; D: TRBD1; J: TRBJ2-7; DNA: TGCGCCAGCAGCCAGGTGTGGGACAGTTCCGCGAACCTACGCGAGCAGTACTTC; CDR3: CASSQVWDSSANLREQYF
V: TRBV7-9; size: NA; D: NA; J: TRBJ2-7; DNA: TGTGCCAGCAGCCCTGGTCCTACCTACGAGCAGTACTTC; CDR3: CASSPGPTYEQYF
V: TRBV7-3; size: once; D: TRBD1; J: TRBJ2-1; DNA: TGTGCCAGCAGCTCCCGACAGGGGAGCTCCTACAATGAGCAGTTCTTC; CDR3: CASSSRQGSSYNEQFF
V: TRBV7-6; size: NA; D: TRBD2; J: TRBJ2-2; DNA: TGTGCCAGCAGCTGGGTGGGGCTAGCGGGGACCGGGGAGCTGTTTTTT; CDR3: CASSWVGLAGTGELFF
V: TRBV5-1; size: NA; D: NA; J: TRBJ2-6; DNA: TGCGCCAGCAGCCCCATACAGGCTGGGGCCAACGTCCTGACTTTC; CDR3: CASSPIQAGANVLTF
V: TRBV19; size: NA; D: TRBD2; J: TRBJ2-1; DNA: TGTGCCAGTAGCATGACTAGCGGGAGGGCCGACAATGAGCAGTTCTTC; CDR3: CASSMTSGRADNEQFF
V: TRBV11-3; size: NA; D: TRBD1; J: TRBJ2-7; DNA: TGTGCCAGGGAGGAGACAGGGACCTACGAGCAGTACTTC; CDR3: CAREETGTYEQYF
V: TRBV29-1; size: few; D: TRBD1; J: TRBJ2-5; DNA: TGCAGCGTTGCGTGGACAGGACAAGAGACCCAGTACTTC; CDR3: CSVAWTGQETQYF
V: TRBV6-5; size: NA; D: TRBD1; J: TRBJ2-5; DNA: TGTGCCAGCAGTTATGCCGGGACAGGGCTAGAGACCCAGTACTTC; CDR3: CASSYAGTGLETQYF
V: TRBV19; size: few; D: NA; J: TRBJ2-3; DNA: TGTGCCACCCGACTCTCCACAGATACGCAGTATTTT; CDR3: CATRLSTDTQYF
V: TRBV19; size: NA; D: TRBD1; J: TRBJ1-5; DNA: TGTGCCAGTAGTATTCGGACAGGGGTAAGCAATCAGCCCCAGCATTTT; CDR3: CASSIRTGVSNQPQHF
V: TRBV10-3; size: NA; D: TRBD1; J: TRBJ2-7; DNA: TGTGCCATCAGTGACCGGGACAGGGGCCACGAGCAGTACTTC; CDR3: CAISDRDRGHEQYF
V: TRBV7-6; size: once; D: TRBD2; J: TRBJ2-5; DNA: TGTGCCAGCAGCTTAGGCGGGACTAGCGGGAGCGAGACCCAGTACTTC; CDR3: CASSLGGTSGSETQYF
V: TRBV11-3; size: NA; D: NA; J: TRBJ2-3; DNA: TGTGCCAGCAGCTTCTCGTCCCAGGGGCCCACAGATACGCAGTATTTT; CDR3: CASSFSSQGPTDTQYF
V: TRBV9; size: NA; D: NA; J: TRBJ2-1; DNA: TGTGCCAGCAGCGGGAAGACAAACTACAATGAGCAGTTCTTC; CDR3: CASSGKTNYNEQFF
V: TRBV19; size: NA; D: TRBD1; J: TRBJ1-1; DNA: TGTGCCAGTAGTCAGACAGGGGGCAACCCAACGGCTTTCTTT; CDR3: CASSQTGGNPTAFF
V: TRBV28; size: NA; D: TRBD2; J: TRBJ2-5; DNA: TGTGCCAGCAGTCGACGGACTAGCGGGGAAGAGACCCAGTACTTC; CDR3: CASSRRTSGEETQYF
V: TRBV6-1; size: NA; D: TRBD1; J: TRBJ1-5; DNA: TGTGCCAGCAGTGGGACTTTACAGGGGGGGCAGCCCCAGCATTTT; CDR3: CASSGTLQGGQPQHF
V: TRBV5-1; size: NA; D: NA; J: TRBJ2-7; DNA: TGCGCCAGCAGCCTTCGACAGGACCTCTACGAGCAGTACTTC; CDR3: CASSLRQDLYEQYF
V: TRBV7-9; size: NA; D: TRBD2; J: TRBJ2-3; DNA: TGTGCCAGCAGCCCAAGCGGGAGGGCCACAGATACGCAGTATTTT; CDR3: CASSPSGRATDTQYF
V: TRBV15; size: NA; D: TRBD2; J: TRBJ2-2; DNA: TGTGCCACCAGTGCGACCGGGACTAGCGGGAGTGGATACACCGGGGAGCTGTTTTTT; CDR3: CATSATGTSGSGYTGELFF
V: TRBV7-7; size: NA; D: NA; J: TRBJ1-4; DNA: TGTGCCAGCAGCTTAGCGGCAGGAGAAAAACTGTTTTTT; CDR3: CASSLAAGEKLFF
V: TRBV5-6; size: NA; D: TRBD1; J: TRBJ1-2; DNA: TGTGCCAGCAGCTACACAGGGGTCGATGACTACACCTTC; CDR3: CASSYTGVDDYTF
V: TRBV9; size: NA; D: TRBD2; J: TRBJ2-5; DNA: TGTGCCAGCAGCGTAAGCGGGGGGAACCAAGAGACCCAGTACTTC; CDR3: CASSVSGGNQETQYF
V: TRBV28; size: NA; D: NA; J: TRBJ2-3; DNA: TGTGCAAGCAGTCCGGGGGGCACAGATACGCAGTATTTT; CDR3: CASSPGGTDTQYF
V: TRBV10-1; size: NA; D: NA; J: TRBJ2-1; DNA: TGCGCCAGCAGTGAGGGGAGCAATGAGCAGTTCTTC; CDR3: CASSEGSNEQFF
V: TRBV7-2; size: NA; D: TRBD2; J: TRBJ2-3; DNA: TGTGCCAGCAGCTTAGTTGGGACAGTCGGACTAGCGGTCACAGATACGCAGTATTTT; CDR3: CASSLVGTVGLAVTDTQYF
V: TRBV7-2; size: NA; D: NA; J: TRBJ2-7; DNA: TGTGCCAGCAGCTTAGTTTCCGGGACCTACGAGCAGTACTTC; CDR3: CASSLVSGTYEQYF
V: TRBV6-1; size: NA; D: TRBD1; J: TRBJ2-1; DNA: TGTGCCAGCAGCCGCGGGACAGGTCTCCCCAATGAGCAGTTCTTC; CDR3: CASSRGTGLPNEQFF
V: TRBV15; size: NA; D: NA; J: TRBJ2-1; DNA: TGTGCCACCAGCAGCCCGACGGAGTACTCCTACAATGAGCAGTTCTTC; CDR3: CATSSPTEYSYNEQFF
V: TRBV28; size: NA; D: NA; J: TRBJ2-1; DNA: TGTGCCAGCAGTTTGGGGGGTCTAGAGCAGTTCTTC; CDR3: CASSLGGLEQFF
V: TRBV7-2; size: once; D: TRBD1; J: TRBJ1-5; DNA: TGTGCCAGCAGTTTGGGACAGAACAATCAGCCCCAGCATTTT; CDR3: CASSLGQNNQPQHF
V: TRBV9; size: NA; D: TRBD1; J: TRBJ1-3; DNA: TGTGCCAGCAGCACCGGGGCAGGGGGCTTCGACACCATATATTTT; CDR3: CASSTGAGGFDTIYF
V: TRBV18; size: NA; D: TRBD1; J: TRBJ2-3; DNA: TGTGCCAGCTCACCACTAGCGACAGGGGTCCCAGATACGCAGTATTTT; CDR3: CASSPLATGVPDTQYF